The subject of this entry is one T cell receptor (beta chain). This entry comes from a study of blood T cell repertoires in COVID-19. Study at large: Samples taken during acute and convalescent COVID-19 were collected in the United States, Italy and Spain. Sample material is recorded as cDNA or gDNA derived from T cells, B-cell-depleted T cells, or PBMCs.

In the original analysis: The authors estimated nucleated cell counts from reference gene primer amplification. Produced via immunoSEQ multiplex PCR; TCRdb's table is partial and in-frame only. V, J and clone size reflect that table, while D and trimming were determined from the DNA. The table records about 320,000 clones, approximately 88% of them present only once. Trimming took 2 bases from V and 3 from J, leaving 15 bases between them. CDR1 MNHEY and CDR2 SMNVEV come from the germline V gene (reference sequence). The CDR3 loop spans 16 amino acids. What was sequenced was peripheral blood. V is TRBV27 and J is TRBJ2-3; perhaps TRBD2 as D (6 bases). The receptor's source is a man younger than 35 who had recovered from COVID-19. Written as DNA, the CDR3 is TGTGCCAGCAGTTTACGGGGGACCCTGATAACAGATACGCAGTATTTT. Its protein is CASSLRGTLITDTQYF.